This TCR beta chain was recovered during a study of cytomegalovirus exposure and HLA in healthy donors. At the level of the study: An early data release held around 80 million unique TCRs from HLA-typed donors.

Study-level findings and limits: At a 0.05 false discovery rate, a later analysis found 18,000 or so TCR beta sequences to be associated with HLA alleles. Per a prior analysis, the majority of TCR beta V segments were productive roughly 87% or roughly 30% of the time.

The PCR was carried out with 60 Vbeta primers and 13 Jbeta primers. Produced via immunoSEQ multiplex PCR; TCRdb's table is partial and in-frame only. The sample yields approximately 100,000 clones, roughly 76% seen once. Germline CDR1 reads SQVTM; CDR2 reads ANQGSEA. Trimming removed 4 bases from V and 4 bases from J; junction bases left unmatched: 9. The CDR3 covers 14 residues. About this clone itself: As yet, its antigen is unknown.

This receptor was taken from a man aged 40-55 years in good health and CMV-seronegative. Sequences were obtained from PBMCs. V is TRBV29-1 and J is TRBJ1-2; 7 bases line up with TRBD1. CDR3 protein: CSVGPGQRSYGYTF. Written as DNA, the CDR3 is TGCAGCGTTGGCCCGGGACAGCGTTCCTATGGCTACACCTTC.